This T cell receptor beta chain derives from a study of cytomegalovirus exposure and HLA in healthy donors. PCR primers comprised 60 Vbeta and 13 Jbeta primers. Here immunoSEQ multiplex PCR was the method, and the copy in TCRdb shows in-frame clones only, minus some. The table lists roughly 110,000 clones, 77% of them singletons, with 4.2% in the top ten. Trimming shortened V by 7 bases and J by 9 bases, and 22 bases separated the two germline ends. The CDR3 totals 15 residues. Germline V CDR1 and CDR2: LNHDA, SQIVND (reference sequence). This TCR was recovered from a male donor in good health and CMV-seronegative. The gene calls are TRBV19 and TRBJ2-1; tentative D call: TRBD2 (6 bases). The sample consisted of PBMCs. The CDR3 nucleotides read TGTGCCAGTACTCCAGGAGGGGCCCAATCGGCTGAGCAGTTCTTC. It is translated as CASTPGGAQSAEQFF.